The 6 T cell receptor beta chains below all came from one sample that was sequenced in a study of shared clonotypes between healthy human individuals. Repertoires were generated with immunoSEQ multiplex PCR, while TCRdb's copy carries only in-frame clones and drops some. The sample records approximately 500,000 clones, less than 85% being singletons. Sequenced input: PBMCs. These receptors were collected from a woman aged 40 to 50 in good health. Some clones in this sample may be carry-over from other donors' samples.

The J gene is TRBJ2-3, the V gene TRBV11-3, with D perhaps given as TRBD1 or TRBD2 (6 bases each). The CDR3 extends over 16 amino acids. The germline V and J ends were trimmed by 4 bases and 1 base, with 15 bases remaining between them. From germline, CDR1 is SGHNT and CDR2 YENEEA. CDR3 nucleotides: TGTGCCAGCAGCTCACGGTGGGGGGCCGGCACAGATACGCAGTATTTT. Protein product: CASSSRWGAGTDTQYF.

V usage is TRBV4-2 and J usage is TRBJ2-5, with 7 bases aligning to TRBD2. Germline V gene data show CDR1 as LGHNA and CDR2 as YNFKEQ. V shed 1 base and J 2 bases; nucleotides not matched to a gene: 7. This CDR3 has 16 amino acids. CDR3 in DNA: TGTGCCAGCAGCCAAGGGCGGGTGCGGGGGCAAGAGACCCAGTACTTC. Its protein product is CASSQGRVRGQETQYF.

V and J are TRBV6-6 and TRBJ2-7, with 8 nucleotides matching TRBD2. Germline CDR1 MNHNY, CDR2 SVGAGI (reference sequence). This CDR3 has 14 amino acids. The trim removed 3 bases at V and 6 bases at J, leaving 7 bases unmatched. For the CDR3, the DNA is TGTGCCAGCAGTTATGAGCCAGCGGGAGCCGAGCAGTACTTC. Translation gives CASSYEPAGAEQYF.

The J gene is TRBJ2-5, the V gene TRBV4-1, with 11 bases fitting TRBD2. Germline CDR1 is MGHRA and CDR2 is YSYEKL. Trimming cost V 0 bases and J 3 bases; bases outside gene matches: 3. The CDR3 totals 16 residues. CDR3 DNA sequence: TGCGCCAGCAGCCAAGATCAACTAGCGGGAGAAGAGACCCAGTACTTC. It translates to CASSQDQLAGEETQYF.

The gene calls are TRBV7-3 and TRBJ2-1, with 7 bases identical to TRBD1. V lost 6 bases and J lost 5; bases outside the gene matches: 10. This CDR3 region has 15 residues. Germline CDR1 and CDR2: SGHTA and FQGTGA. CDR3 in DNA: TGTGCCAGCAGGGACACAGGGACAGACAACAATGAGCAGTTCTTC. This sequence encodes CASRDTGTDNNEQFF.

The CDR3 sequence is CASSIDLIGTESYEQYF. The CDR3 coding sequence is TGTGCCAGTAGTATAGATCTAATCGGGACAGAATCCTACGAGCAGTACTTC. The chain is built from TRBV19 and TRBJ2-7; 7 bases agree with TRBD1. Germline V gene lookup returns CDR1 LNHDA and CDR2 SQIVND (reference sequence). The J segment lost 1 base and the V segment lost 0 bases, leaving 9 bases of the junction unmatched. CDR3 length: 17 residues.